The 19 T cell receptor beta chains given below trace back to one sample, sequenced in a study of human T cells and chemical hapten exposure. TCRdb reanalysed the RACE reads using MiXCR and keeps one entry per CDR3 protein. Of 180,000 or so distinct CDR3 sequences in the sample, roughly 30% were seen once. Specified time point: pre-sensitization, week 0. As for treatment: therapeutic diphenylcyclopropenone sensitization with weekly scalp DPC. The source was whole blood, collected in connection with sensitization to the hapten diphenylcyclopropenone (DPC). All receptors derive from a woman under 40 with alopecia areata. Some clones in this sample may be carry-over from other donors' samples.

The chain carries TRBV9 and TRBJ2-1; 11 bases are a match to TRBD2. The V gene end was trimmed by 0 bases and the J gene end by 9 bases; junction bases not matched to a gene: 5. The CDR3 is made up of 15 amino acids. The V gene's germline CDR1 is SGDLS and CDR2 YYNGEE. This CDR3 is CASSVGTSGGTEQFF. The DNA for the CDR3 is TGTGCCAGCAGCGTAGGAACTAGCGGGGGAACTGAGCAGTTCTTC.

This clonotype came up a few times. The chain combines TRBV5-4 with TRBJ2-2; no firm D call. The V gene lost 4 bases and the J gene lost 1 base, with 5 bases spanning the gap. The germline CDR1 and CDR2 sequences are SGHNT and YYREEE (reference sequence). This CDR3 comprises 13 residues. CDR3 coding DNA: TGTGCCAGCAGCCCCCAGAACACCGGGGAGCTGTTTTTT. This sequence encodes CASSPQNTGELFF.

The chain carries TRBV20-1 and TRBJ1-5, with D unclear. Trimming shortened V by 4 bases and J by 2 bases, and 6 bases separated the two germline ends. This CDR3 is 12 amino acids long. The germline V gene encodes CDR1 DFQATT and CDR2 SNEGSKA (reference sequence). CDR3 coding DNA: TGCAGTGCTAATTCGGGCAATCAGCCCCAGCATTTT. Encoded protein: CSANSGNQPQHF.

In its sample, this clonotype was seen a few times. The chain combines TRBV27 with TRBJ2-7; D unresolved. V gave up 3 bases and J gave up 5 bases, with 8 bases separating them. The CDR3 runs 12 residues. Germline V gene data show CDR1 as MNHEY and CDR2 as SMNVEV (reference sequence). The CDR3 protein is CASSFSGDEQYF. In nucleotides, the CDR3 is TGTGCCAGCAGTTTCAGTGGTGACGAGCAGTACTTC.

The chain carries TRBV20-1 and TRBJ2-1, with a weak D call TRBD1 (6 bases). The V end lost 3 bases, the J end lost 6 bases, and 9 bases lay between the germline ends. Germline V gives CDR1 DFQATT, CDR2 SNEGSKA (reference sequence). The CDR3 runs 12 residues. Written as DNA, the CDR3 is TGCAGTGCTAGGCAGGGGATCAATGAGCAGTTCTTC. Its translation: CSARQGINEQFF.

This clonotype occurred a few times. V usage is TRBV29-1 and J usage is TRBJ2-7, with TRBD2 identical over 14 bases. The J segment lost 0 bases and the V segment lost 6 bases, leaving 4 bases of the junction unmatched. Germline CDR1 is SQVTM and CDR2 is ANQGSEA. This CDR3 spans 15 amino acids. The CDR3 sequence: CSVRGTSGSSYEQYF. CDR3 bases: TGCAGCGTCCGTGGGACTAGCGGGAGCTCCTACGAGCAGTACTTC.

The gene calls are TRBV29-1 and TRBJ2-7; D is possibly TRBD1 or TRBD2 (5 bases each). The ends were cut back, 6 bases at V and 0 bases at J, with 12 bases in the middle. Germline CDR1 and CDR2: SQVTM and ANQGSEA. The CDR3 is made up of 13 amino acids. DNA of the CDR3: TGCAGCGTGGAGGACAATAGCTCCTACGAGCAGTACTTC. Amino acids: CSVEDNSSYEQYF.

The chain joins TRBV7-2 to TRBJ2-2, with D possibly TRBD1 on 5 matching bases. Germline CDR1 and CDR2: SGHTA and FQGNSA. The CDR3 runs 15 residues. V gave up 5 bases and J gave up 6 bases, with 16 bases separating them. In DNA, the CDR3 is TGTGCCAGCAGCAAGACAGCCCCGAGCTCCGGGGAGCTGTTTTTT. It encodes CASSKTAPSSGELFF.

The chain uses TRBV28 and TRBJ1-2, with D hard to call. The CDR3 extends over 12 amino acids. The germline gives CDR1 MDHEN, CDR2 SYDVKM. V was trimmed by 6 bases and J by 1 base, leaving 6 bases between them. Written as DNA, the CDR3 is TGTGCCAGCAGGAAATATAACTATGGCTACACCTTC. Encoded protein: CASRKYNYGYTF.

This clonotype was observed a handful of times. This rearrangement joins TRBV28 to TRBJ1-5, with 7 positions matching TRBD1. The germline V gene encodes CDR1 MDHEN and CDR2 SYDVKM. The CDR3 consists of 15 residues. Germline trimming cut 6 bases from V and 0 bases from J; bases unmatched to any gene: 5. DNA of the CDR3: TGTGCCAGCAGACTACGACAGGGTAGCAATCAGCCCCAGCATTTT. It is translated as CASRLRQGSNQPQHF. Complete variable domain (other parts from reference TRBV28 and TRBJ1-5): DVKVTQSSRYLVKRTGEKVFLECVQDMDHENMFWYRQDPGLGLRLIYFSYDVKMKEKGDIPEGYSVSREKKERFSLILESASTNQTSMYLCASRLRQGSNQPQHFGDGTRLSIL.

This clonotype was detected only a few times. This rearrangement joins TRBV21-1 to TRBJ1-2; the D call TRBD1 from the table was never checked on the DNA. TRBV21-1 is a known pseudogene. CDR3 length: 22 residues. In DNA, the CDR3 is TGTGCCAGCAGGGGGTGGAATCAGGACAACCGACATGAATCAAAGCCTATCTATGGCTACACCTTC. Amino acids: CASRGWNQDNRHESKPIYGYTF.

This clonotype was detected many times. J is TRBJ1-5 and V is TRBV5-8; D is perhaps TRBD1 (6 bases). V shed 3 bases and J shed 1 base, with 11 bases lying between them. Germline lookup yields CDR1 SGHTS and CDR2 YDEGEE. This CDR3 region has 15 residues. For the CDR3, the DNA is TGTGCCAGCAGCTCGGGGGCAAGCAGCAATCAGCCCCAGCATTTT. Residues: CASSSGASSNQPQHF. Looking up the rest from reference TRBV5-8 and TRBJ1-5 gives the full variable domain: EAGVTQSPTHLIKTRGQQATLRCSPISGHTSVYWYQQALGLGLQFLLWYDEGEERNRGNFPPRFSGRQFPNYSSELNVNALELEDSALYLCASSSGASSNQPQHFGDGTRLSIL.

This clonotype was observed a few times. This rearrangement joins TRBV7-2 to TRBJ1-3; tentative D call: TRBD1 (6 bases). This CDR3 spans 15 amino acids. From germline, CDR1 is SGHTA and CDR2 FQGNSA. The ends were cut back, 6 bases at V and 2 bases at J, with 14 bases in the middle. Here the CDR3 reads CASSRQVDPGNTIYF. The CDR3 bases are TGTGCCAGCAGTCGACAGGTCGATCCTGGAAACACCATATATTTT.

This clonotype turned up a few times. The rearrangement links TRBV20-1 to TRBJ2-7; a possible D gene is TRBD2 (6 bases). V was trimmed by 6 bases and J by 3 bases, leaving 9 bases between them. The CDR3 totals 11 residues. Germline values: CDR1 DFQATT, CDR2 SNEGSKA (reference sequence). CDR3 region: CSAWGLYEQYF. Written as DNA, the CDR3 is TGCAGTGCCTGGGGACTCTACGAGCAGTACTTC.

This clonotype was seen many times. The CDR3 DNA is TGTGCCAGCAGCTTGCTAGCGGGGGGCACAGATACGCAGTATTTT. Encoded protein: CASSLLAGGTDTQYF. The chain links TRBV28 to TRBJ2-3; 10 bases agree with TRBD2. Looked up from germline, CDR1 is MDHEN and CDR2 is SYDVKM. CDR3 length equals 15 residues. V lost 6 bases, J lost 1 base, and 4 bases stayed unmatched.

This rearrangement joins TRBV7-9 to TRBJ1-6; D is undetermined. The CDR3 consists of 15 residues. Trimming shortened V by 4 bases and J by 7 bases, and 14 bases separated the two germline ends. The germline CDR1 and CDR2 sequences are SEHNR and FQNEAQ (reference sequence). CDR3 in DNA: TGTGCCAGCAGCTCGAACGGGAGTATGAATTCACCCCTCCACTTT. As protein: CASSSNGSMNSPLHF.

The chain employs TRBV20-1 and TRBJ1-2, with D hard to call. V lost 0 bases and J 0 bases, leaving 14 bases between the germline ends. CDR3 size: 16 residues. CDR1 DFQATT and CDR2 SNEGSKA come from the germline V gene (reference sequence). This chain's CDR3 is CSARDHGRAANYGYTF. In nucleotides, the CDR3 is TGCAGTGCTAGAGATCACGGAAGGGCGGCTAACTATGGCTACACCTTC.

This clonotype was found a few times. J is TRBJ2-5 and V is TRBV29-1; 7 nucleotides align to TRBD2. V lost 3 bases, J lost 5 bases, and 12 bases stayed unmatched. The germline gives CDR1 SQVTM, CDR2 ANQGSEA. This CDR3 region has 15 residues. The CDR3 here is CSVDFYAGVGETQYF. CDR3 nucleotides: TGCAGCGTTGACTTTTATGCGGGAGTTGGGGAGACCCAGTACTTC.

The chain couples TRBV20-1 to TRBJ2-7; 8 positions match TRBD2. The CDR3 length is 14 residues. Germline V gene sequence: CDR1 DFQATT, CDR2 SNEGSKA (reference sequence). The V and J ends lost 8 bases and 3 bases, in that order; junction bases with no gene match: 12. The CDR3 nucleotides read TGCAGTACCGCCGGGGGGGGAAGCGGCTACGAGCAGTACTTC. This encodes CSTAGGGSGYEQYF.